This is a list of T cell receptor beta chains from one sample in a study of a mutant IDH1 vaccine in newly diagnosed glioma. Their antigens are not known. Sequenced by immunoSEQ multiplex PCR; TCRdb stores in-frame clones only, minus some. Of tens of thousands of clones detected, about three quarters appear once; the ten largest clones hold about 5%. The sample was PBMCs, taken from a glioma patient whose treatment included an IDH1 peptide vaccine. The receptors derive from a man aged 50 to 60 with glioma. Each CDR3 is given with its conserved first and last residue. A D gene is named only where the DNA matches it firmly. Some rows have no size entry. The others give once, few or many, or a class for an expanded clone.

abundance: -
d_gene: TRBD2
j_gene: TRBJ2-1
v_gene: TRBV14
CDR3aa: CASSLLAGGRGEQFF
CDR3nt: TGTGCCAGCAGCCTATTAGCGGGGGGGCGCGGTGAGCAGTTCTTC

abundance: few
d_gene: -
j_gene: TRBJ1-1
v_gene: TRBV30
CDR3aa: CAWRTSRETEAFF
CDR3nt: TGTGCCTGGAGGACCTCGAGGGAGACTGAAGCTTTCTTT

abundance: -
d_gene: -
j_gene: TRBJ1-1
v_gene: TRBV5-1
CDR3aa: CASSFTATEAFF
CDR3nt: TGCGCCAGCAGCTTTACCGCCACTGAAGCTTTCTTT

abundance: -
d_gene: -
j_gene: TRBJ2-7
v_gene: TRBV4-1
CDR3aa: CASSQVPAGTYEQYF
CDR3nt: TGCGCCAGCAGCCAAGTCCCAGCGGGCACCTACGAGCAGTACTTC

abundance: -
d_gene: -
j_gene: TRBJ1-4
v_gene: TRBV5-1
CDR3aa: CASSLTGSYEKLFF
CDR3nt: TGCGCCAGCAGCTTGACAGGGTCATATGAAAAACTGTTTTTT

abundance: few
d_gene: -
j_gene: TRBJ1-1
v_gene: TRBV5-1
CDR3aa: CASRGNTEAFF
CDR3nt: TGCGCCAGCCGGGGGAACACTGAAGCTTTCTTT

abundance: -
d_gene: -
j_gene: TRBJ2-2
v_gene: TRBV25-1
CDR3aa: CASSDRQSTGELFF
CDR3nt: TGTGCCAGCAGTGACCGGCAATCCACCGGGGAGCTGTTTTTT

abundance: once
d_gene: -
j_gene: TRBJ2-1
v_gene: TRBV19
CDR3aa: CASSMRGASYNEQFF
CDR3nt: TGTGCCAGTAGTATGAGAGGCGCGAGCTACAATGAGCAGTTCTTC

abundance: -
d_gene: -
j_gene: TRBJ1-1
v_gene: TRBV28
CDR3aa: CASSLTSLAFF
CDR3nt: TGTGCCAGCAGTTTAACCTCCCTGGCTTTCTTT

abundance: few
d_gene: -
j_gene: TRBJ2-5
v_gene: TRBV11-1
CDR3aa: CASKPGTQETQYF
CDR3nt: TGTGCCAGCAAACCCGGGACCCAAGAGACCCAGTACTTC

abundance: -
d_gene: -
j_gene: TRBJ1-1
v_gene: TRBV19
CDR3aa: CASSIGGVAYTEAFF
CDR3nt: TGTGCCAGTAGTATAGGAGGGGTAGCGTACACTGAAGCTTTCTTT

abundance: -
d_gene: TRBD2
j_gene: TRBJ2-1
v_gene: TRBV5-8
CDR3aa: CASSFAWTSGGRNEQFF
CDR3nt: TGTGCCAGCAGCTTCGCCTGGACTAGCGGGGGGAGGAATGAGCAGTTCTTC

abundance: few
d_gene: -
j_gene: TRBJ1-1
v_gene: TRBV14
CDR3aa: CASSPGQLNTEAFF
CDR3nt: TGTGCCAGCAGCCCCGGACAGTTGAACACTGAAGCTTTCTTT

abundance: -
d_gene: TRBD1
j_gene: TRBJ2-1
v_gene: TRBV10-3
CDR3aa: CAISESRGQPLNEQFF
CDR3nt: TGTGCCATCAGTGAGTCGAGGGGACAGCCTCTCAATGAGCAGTTCTTC

abundance: -
d_gene: TRBD1
j_gene: TRBJ1-5
v_gene: TRBV7-2
CDR3aa: CASSKGDSNNQPQHF
CDR3nt: TGTGCCAGCAGCAAAGGGGACAGTAACAATCAGCCCCAGCATTTT

abundance: -
d_gene: -
j_gene: TRBJ1-1
v_gene: TRBV20-1
CDR3aa: CSASRDTEAFF
CDR3nt: TGCAGTGCTAGCCGGGACACTGAAGCTTTCTTT

abundance: few
d_gene: -
j_gene: TRBJ1-3
v_gene: TRBV11-1
CDR3aa: CASSFGNTIYF
CDR3nt: TGTGCCAGCAGCTTCGGAAACACCATATATTTT

abundance: -
d_gene: TRBD2
j_gene: TRBJ2-1
v_gene: TRBV7-3
CDR3aa: CASSNSGEQFF
CDR3nt: TGTGCCAGCAGCAATAGCGGGGAGCAGTTCTTC

abundance: -
d_gene: TRBD1
j_gene: TRBJ2-3
v_gene: TRBV5-1
CDR3aa: CASSYGQVTDTQYF
CDR3nt: TGCGCCAGCAGCTACGGACAGGTCACAGATACGCAGTATTTT

abundance: once
d_gene: TRBD1
j_gene: TRBJ2-7
v_gene: TRBV5-1
CDR3aa: CASSRAGTGAYEQYF
CDR3nt: TGCGCCAGCAGCCGGGCTGGGACAGGGGCCTACGAGCAGTACTTC

abundance: -
d_gene: -
j_gene: TRBJ1-4
v_gene: TRBV30
CDR3aa: CAWSTFGQPNEKLFF
CDR3nt: TGTGCCTGGAGTACGTTTGGACAGCCTAATGAAAAACTGTTTTTT

abundance: -
d_gene: -
j_gene: TRBJ1-2
v_gene: TRBV5-6
CDR3aa: CASSLAVGGYTF
CDR3nt: TGTGCCAGCAGCTTGGCAGTAGGTGGCTACACCTTC

abundance: -
d_gene: TRBD2
j_gene: TRBJ2-2
v_gene: TRBV10-1
CDR3aa: CASRGEIGELFF
CDR3nt: TGCGCCAGCCGGGGGGAGATCGGGGAGCTGTTTTTT

abundance: -
d_gene: -
j_gene: TRBJ2-3
v_gene: TRBV20-1
CDR3aa: CSASREDTQYF
CDR3nt: TGCAGTGCTAGTAGGGAGGATACGCAGTATTTT

abundance: -
d_gene: -
j_gene: TRBJ2-7
v_gene: TRBV27
CDR3aa: CASALGGGDYEQYF
CDR3nt: TGTGCCAGCGCTCTTGGGGGGGGCGACTACGAGCAGTACTTC

abundance: -
d_gene: -
j_gene: TRBJ2-7
v_gene: TRBV5-6
CDR3aa: CASSLRQGLSEQYF
CDR3nt: TGTGCCAGCAGCTTGCGTCAGGGACTTTCCGAGCAGTACTTC

abundance: few
d_gene: TRBD1
j_gene: TRBJ2-1
v_gene: TRBV2
CDR3aa: CASSRDRVPYNEQFF
CDR3nt: TGTGCCAGCAGTCGGGACAGGGTGCCCTACAATGAGCAGTTCTTC

abundance: -
d_gene: -
j_gene: TRBJ1-3
v_gene: TRBV7-7
CDR3aa: CASSPPPGPRVYTIYF
CDR3nt: TGTGCTAGCAGCCCCCCCCCGGGACCTCGGGTATACACCATATATTTT

abundance: -
d_gene: TRBD1
j_gene: TRBJ1-1
v_gene: TRBV7-7
CDR3aa: CASSSDRVVEAFF
CDR3nt: TGTGCTAGCAGTTCCGACAGGGTCGTTGAAGCTTTCTTT

abundance: -
d_gene: -
j_gene: TRBJ2-7
v_gene: TRBV2
CDR3aa: CASSDDNSYEQYF
CDR3nt: TGTGCCAGCAGTGATGACAACTCCTACGAGCAGTACTTC

abundance: -
d_gene: -
j_gene: TRBJ2-6
v_gene: TRBV5-4
CDR3aa: CASSLAGFADNVLTF
CDR3nt: TGTGCCAGCAGCTTGGCAGGGTTTGCGGACAACGTCCTGACTTTC

abundance: -
d_gene: TRBD1
j_gene: TRBJ1-3
v_gene: TRBV9
CDR3aa: CASSAGTGVGNTIYF
CDR3nt: TGTGCCAGCAGCGCCGGGACAGGAGTTGGAAACACCATATATTTT

abundance: once
d_gene: -
j_gene: TRBJ1-1
v_gene: TRBV28
CDR3aa: CASSLLFPRGGITEAFF
CDR3nt: TGTGCCAGCAGTTTACTCTTCCCTAGGGGAGGGATCACTGAAGCTTTCTTT

abundance: -
d_gene: -
j_gene: TRBJ2-5
v_gene: TRBV5-4
CDR3aa: CASSSRGSETQYF
CDR3nt: TGTGCCAGCAGCTCCAGGGGATCGGAGACCCAGTACTTC

abundance: -
d_gene: -
j_gene: TRBJ1-1
v_gene: TRBV4-2
CDR3aa: CASSQEAQGHTEAFF
CDR3nt: TGTGCCAGCAGCCAAGAAGCCCAGGGACACACTGAAGCTTTCTTT

abundance: -
d_gene: -
j_gene: TRBJ1-2
v_gene: TRBV4-3
CDR3aa: CASSQEVEGGAWGYTF
CDR3nt: TGCGCCAGCAGCCAAGAGGTCGAAGGGGGGGCTTGGGGCTACACCTTC

abundance: once
d_gene: -
j_gene: TRBJ1-6
v_gene: TRBV7-9
CDR3aa: CASSLGSSYNSPLHF
CDR3nt: TGTGCCAGCAGCTTGGGGAGCTCCTATAATTCACCCCTCCACTTT

abundance: -
d_gene: -
j_gene: TRBJ2-1
v_gene: TRBV7-3
CDR3aa: CASSLTKDNEQFF
CDR3nt: TGTGCCAGCAGCTTAACGAAGGACAATGAGCAGTTCTTC

abundance: -
d_gene: -
j_gene: TRBJ2-2
v_gene: TRBV15
CDR3aa: CATSGRNTGELFF
CDR3nt: TGTGCCACCAGCGGAAGAAACACCGGGGAGCTGTTTTTT

abundance: -
d_gene: -
j_gene: TRBJ1-5
v_gene: TRBV7-9
CDR3aa: CASSSEGEPGQPQHF
CDR3nt: TGTGCCAGCAGCTCCGAAGGGGAACCGGGTCAGCCCCAGCATTTT

abundance: -
d_gene: -
j_gene: TRBJ1-3
v_gene: TRBV6-1
CDR3aa: CASETAGNTIYF
CDR3nt: TGTGCCAGCGAGACGGCTGGAAACACCATATATTTT

abundance: once
d_gene: -
j_gene: TRBJ2-1
v_gene: TRBV5-1
CDR3aa: CASSPYQDGYNEQFF
CDR3nt: TGCGCCAGCAGCCCCTACCAGGACGGTTACAATGAGCAGTTCTTC

abundance: -
d_gene: -
j_gene: TRBJ2-3
v_gene: TRBV10-2
CDR3aa: CASIERSSTDTQYF
CDR3nt: TGCGCCAGCATCGAGCGATCTAGCACAGATACGCAGTATTTT

abundance: -
d_gene: TRBD1
j_gene: TRBJ2-4
v_gene: TRBV2
CDR3aa: CASKGQGENIQYF
CDR3nt: TGTGCCAGCAAGGGACAGGGTGAAAACATTCAGTACTTC

abundance: -
d_gene: TRBD1
j_gene: TRBJ1-3
v_gene: TRBV9
CDR3aa: CASSARTGQIGNTIYF
CDR3nt: TGTGCCAGCAGCGCAAGGACAGGGCAAATTGGAAACACCATATATTTT

abundance: -
d_gene: -
j_gene: TRBJ2-5
v_gene: TRBV19
CDR3aa: CASSKNRQETQYF
CDR3nt: TGTGCCAGTAGTAAGAACAGGCAGGAGACCCAGTACTTC

abundance: -
d_gene: TRBD1
j_gene: TRBJ1-1
v_gene: TRBV27
CDR3aa: CASRGGTGATEAFF
CDR3nt: TGTGCCAGCAGGGGGGGGACAGGGGCCACTGAAGCTTTCTTT

abundance: -
d_gene: TRBD1
j_gene: TRBJ2-1
v_gene: TRBV4-3
CDR3aa: CASSQDTGDRVDEQFF
CDR3nt: TGCGCCAGCAGCCAAGATACGGGGGACAGGGTCGATGAGCAGTTCTTC

abundance: few
d_gene: -
j_gene: TRBJ2-5
v_gene: TRBV10-1
CDR3aa: CASSDRAARRQYF
CDR3nt: TGCGCCAGCAGTGATCGAGCGGCCCGGCGACAGTACTTC

abundance: -
d_gene: -
j_gene: TRBJ1-2
v_gene: TRBV2
CDR3aa: CASSDSADYGYTF
CDR3nt: TGTGCCAGCAGTGATTCGGCAGACTATGGCTACACCTTC

abundance: -
d_gene: TRBD1
j_gene: TRBJ1-5
v_gene: TRBV6-4
CDR3aa: CASSDSPDREFQPQHF
CDR3nt: TGTGCCAGCAGTGACTCCCCGGACAGGGAGTTTCAGCCCCAGCATTTT

abundance: -
d_gene: TRBD1
j_gene: TRBJ2-1
v_gene: TRBV6-6
CDR3aa: CASSRDRSYNEQFF
CDR3nt: TGTGCCAGCAGTCGGGACAGATCCTACAATGAGCAGTTCTTC

abundance: -
d_gene: TRBD1
j_gene: TRBJ1-2
v_gene: TRBV10-1
CDR3aa: CASSSGQNYGYTF
CDR3nt: TGCGCCAGCAGTTCGGGACAGAACTATGGCTACACCTTC

abundance: -
d_gene: -
j_gene: TRBJ1-5
v_gene: TRBV21-1
CDR3aa: CASLIQLNLNQPQHF
CDR3nt: TGTGCCAGCTTAATCCAGCTCAACCTAAATCAGCCCCAGCATTTT

abundance: -
d_gene: TRBD2
j_gene: TRBJ2-7
v_gene: TRBV7-9
CDR3aa: CASSPTSGGGMYF
CDR3nt: TGTGCCAGCAGCCCGACTAGCGGGGGCGGTATGTACTTC